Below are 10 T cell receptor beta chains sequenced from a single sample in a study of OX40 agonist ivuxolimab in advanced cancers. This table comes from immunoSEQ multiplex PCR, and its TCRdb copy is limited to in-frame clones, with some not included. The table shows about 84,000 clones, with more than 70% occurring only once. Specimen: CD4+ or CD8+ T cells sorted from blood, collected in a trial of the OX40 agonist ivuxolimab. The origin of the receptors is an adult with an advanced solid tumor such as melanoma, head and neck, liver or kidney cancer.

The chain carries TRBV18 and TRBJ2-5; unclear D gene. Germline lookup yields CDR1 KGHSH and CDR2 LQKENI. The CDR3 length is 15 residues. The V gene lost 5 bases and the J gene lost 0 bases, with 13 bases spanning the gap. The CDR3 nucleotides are TGTGCCAGCTCAACCGACACCGAGTACCAAGAGACCCAGTACTTC. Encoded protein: CASSTDTEYQETQYF.

CDR3 DNA sequence: TGTGCCAGCAGTTATCTCCAGGGTTATCAGCCCCAGCATTTT. Its translation: CASSYLQGYQPQHF. The genes are TRBV5-6 and TRBJ1-5; possibly TRBD1 for D (5 bases). V shed 5 bases and J shed 5 bases, with 14 bases lying between them. The CDR3 runs 14 residues. CDR1 is SGHDT, CDR2 YYEEEE, per germline.

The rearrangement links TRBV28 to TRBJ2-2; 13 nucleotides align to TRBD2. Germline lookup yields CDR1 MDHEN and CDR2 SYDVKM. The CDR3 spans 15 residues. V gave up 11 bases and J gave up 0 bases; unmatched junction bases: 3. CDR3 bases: TGTGCCTCGGGACTAGCGGGGACGAACACCGGGGAGCTGTTTTTT. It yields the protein CASGLAGTNTGELFF.

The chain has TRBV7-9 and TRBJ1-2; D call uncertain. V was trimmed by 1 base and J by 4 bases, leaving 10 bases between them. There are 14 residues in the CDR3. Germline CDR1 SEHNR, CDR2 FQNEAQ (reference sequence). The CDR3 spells CASSLVGSGYGYTF. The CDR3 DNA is TGTGCCAGCAGCTTAGTAGGCTCGGGCTATGGCTACACCTTC.

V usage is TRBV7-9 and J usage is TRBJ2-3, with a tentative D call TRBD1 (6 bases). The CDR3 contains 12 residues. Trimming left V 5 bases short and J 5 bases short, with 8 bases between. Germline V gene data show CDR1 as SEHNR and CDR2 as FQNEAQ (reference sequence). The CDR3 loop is CASSQTGDTQYF. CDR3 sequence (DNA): TGTGCCAGCAGCCAGACAGGAGATACGCAGTATTTT.

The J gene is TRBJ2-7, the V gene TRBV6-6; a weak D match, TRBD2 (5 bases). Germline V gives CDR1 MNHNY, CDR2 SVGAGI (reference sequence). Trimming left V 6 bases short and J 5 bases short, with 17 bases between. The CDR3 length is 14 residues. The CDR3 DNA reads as TGTGCCAGCAGACCGACTAACACGCGCGACGAGCAGTACTTC. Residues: CASRPTNTRDEQYF.

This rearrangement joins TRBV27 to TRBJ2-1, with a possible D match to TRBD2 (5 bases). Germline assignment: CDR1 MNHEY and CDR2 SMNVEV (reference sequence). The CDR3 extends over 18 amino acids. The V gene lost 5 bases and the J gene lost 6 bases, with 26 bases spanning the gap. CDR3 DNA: TGTGCCAGCAGTCTTTTCCCTCCCCGACTACGCGGCCGCAATGAGCAGTTCTTC. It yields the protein CASSLFPPRLRGRNEQFF.

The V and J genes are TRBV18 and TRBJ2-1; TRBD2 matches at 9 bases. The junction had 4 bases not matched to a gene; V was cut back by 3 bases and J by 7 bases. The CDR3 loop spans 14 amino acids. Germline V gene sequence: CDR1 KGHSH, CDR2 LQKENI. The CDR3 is CASSPIAGANEQFF. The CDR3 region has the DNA TGTGCCAGCTCACCTATAGCGGGGGCAAATGAGCAGTTCTTC.

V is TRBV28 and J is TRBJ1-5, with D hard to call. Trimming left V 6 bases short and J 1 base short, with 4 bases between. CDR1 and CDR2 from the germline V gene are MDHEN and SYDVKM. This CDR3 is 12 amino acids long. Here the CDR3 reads CASRSSNQPQHF. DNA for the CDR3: TGTGCCAGCAGGTCAAGCAATCAGCCCCAGCATTTT.

Here the CDR3 reads CASSSSNQNEQYF. The CDR3 DNA is TGTGCCAGCAGCTCTTCGAACCAAAACGAGCAGTACTTC. This sequence joins TRBV7-6 and TRBJ2-7; D is unresolved. Germline CDR1 SGHVS, CDR2 FNYEAQ. V gave up 4 bases and J gave up 5 bases, with 12 bases separating them. The CDR3 loop spans 13 amino acids. Filled out from reference TRBV7-6 and TRBJ2-7, the complete variable domain reads GAGVSQSPRYKVTKRGQDVALRCDPISGHVSLYWYRQALGQGPEFLTYFNYEAQQDKSGLPNDRFSAERPEGSISTLTIQRTEQRDSAMYRCASSSSNQNEQYFGPGTRLTVT.